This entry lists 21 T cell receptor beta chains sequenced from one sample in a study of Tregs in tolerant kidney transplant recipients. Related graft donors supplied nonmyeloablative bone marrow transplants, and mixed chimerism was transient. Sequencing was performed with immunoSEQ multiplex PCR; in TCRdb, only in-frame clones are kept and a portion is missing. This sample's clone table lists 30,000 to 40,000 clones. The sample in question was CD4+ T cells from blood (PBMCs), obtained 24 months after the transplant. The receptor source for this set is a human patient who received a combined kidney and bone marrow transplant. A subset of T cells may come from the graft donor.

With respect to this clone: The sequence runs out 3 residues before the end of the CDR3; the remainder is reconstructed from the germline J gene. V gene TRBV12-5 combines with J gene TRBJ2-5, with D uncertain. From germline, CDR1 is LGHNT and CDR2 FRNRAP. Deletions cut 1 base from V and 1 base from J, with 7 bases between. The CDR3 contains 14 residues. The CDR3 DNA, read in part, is TGTGCTAGTGGTTTGGGTACTCTCCAAGAGACC. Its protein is CASGLGTLQET. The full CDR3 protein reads CASGLGTLQETQYF.

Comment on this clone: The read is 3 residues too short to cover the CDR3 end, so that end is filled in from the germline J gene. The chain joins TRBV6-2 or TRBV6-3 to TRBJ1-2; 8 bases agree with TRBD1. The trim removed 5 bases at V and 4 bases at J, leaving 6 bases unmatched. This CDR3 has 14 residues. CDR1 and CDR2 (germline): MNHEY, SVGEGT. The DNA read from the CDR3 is TGTGCCAGCAGTCCGACAGGGGATTCCTATGGC. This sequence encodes CASSPTGDSYG. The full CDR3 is CASSPTGDSYGYTF.

CDR3 residues: CASSTQGAVSGSEKLFF. Partial CDR3 DNA: TGTGCCAGTAGTACCCAGGGGGCGGTTTCTGGTTCTGAAAAA. This chain connects TRBV19 to TRBJ1-4; 8 bases align to TRBD1. From the germline J gene comes the end of the CDR3, since the read stops 3 residues before it. The CDR3 is 17 residues long. The germline gives CDR1 LNHDA, CDR2 SQIVND (reference sequence). Trimming at V came to 4 bases and at J to 7 bases, leaving 14 bases not matched to a gene.

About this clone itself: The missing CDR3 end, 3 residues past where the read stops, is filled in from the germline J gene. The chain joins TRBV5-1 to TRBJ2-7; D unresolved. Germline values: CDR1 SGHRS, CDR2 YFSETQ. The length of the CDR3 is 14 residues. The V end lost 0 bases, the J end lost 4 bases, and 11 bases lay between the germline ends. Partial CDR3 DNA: TGCGCCAGCAGCTTGGGGTCAGACATTTACGAG. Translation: CASSLGSDIYE. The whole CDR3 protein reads CASSLGSDIYEQYF.

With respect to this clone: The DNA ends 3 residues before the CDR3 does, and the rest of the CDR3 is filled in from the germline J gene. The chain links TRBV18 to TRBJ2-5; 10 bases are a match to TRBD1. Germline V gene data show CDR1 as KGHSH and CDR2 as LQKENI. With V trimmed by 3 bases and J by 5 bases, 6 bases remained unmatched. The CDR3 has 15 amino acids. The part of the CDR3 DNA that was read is TGTGCCAGCTCACCGAGACAGGGGGCCGGGGAGACC. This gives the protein CASSPRQGAGET. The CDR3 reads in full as CASSPRQGAGETQYF.

CDR3 DNA (partial): TGCAGTGCTTTAAGGCGGTCAGGGACCTACGAG. It specifies CSALRRSGTYE. The full-length CDR3 reads as CSALRRSGTYEQYF. This rearrangement joins TRBV20-1 to TRBJ2-7, with a possible D match to TRBD1 (5 bases). The read terminates 3 residues ahead of where the CDR3 ends, so the germline J gene completes it. Germline-derived CDR1 and CDR2 are DFQATT and SNEGSKA (reference sequence). The CDR3 consists of 14 residues. V lost 5 bases to trimming and J lost 2 bases, with 16 bases between them.

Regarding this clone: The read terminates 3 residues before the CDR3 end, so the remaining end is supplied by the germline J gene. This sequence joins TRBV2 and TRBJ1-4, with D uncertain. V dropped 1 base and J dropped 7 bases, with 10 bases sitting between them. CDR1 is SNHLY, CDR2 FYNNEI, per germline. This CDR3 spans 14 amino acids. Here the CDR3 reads CASSEVIEGEKLFF. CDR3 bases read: TGTGCCAGCAGTGAAGTCATTGAGGGTGAAAAA.

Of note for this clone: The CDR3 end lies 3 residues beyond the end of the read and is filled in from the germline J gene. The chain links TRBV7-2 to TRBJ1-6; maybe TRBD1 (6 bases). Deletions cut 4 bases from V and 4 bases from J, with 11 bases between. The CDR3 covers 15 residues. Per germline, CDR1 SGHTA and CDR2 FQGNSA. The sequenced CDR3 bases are TGTGCCAGCAGCTACGGACAGAAGTATAATTCACCC. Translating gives CASSYGQKYNSP. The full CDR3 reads CASSYGQKYNSPLHF.

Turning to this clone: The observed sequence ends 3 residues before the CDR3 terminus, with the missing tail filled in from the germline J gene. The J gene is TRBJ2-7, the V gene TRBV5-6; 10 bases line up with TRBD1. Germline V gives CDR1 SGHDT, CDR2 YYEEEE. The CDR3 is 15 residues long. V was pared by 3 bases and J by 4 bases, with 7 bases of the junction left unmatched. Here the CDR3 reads CASSSADRGRYEQYF. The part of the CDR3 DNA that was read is TGTGCCAGCAGCTCGGCCGACAGGGGGCGATACGAG.

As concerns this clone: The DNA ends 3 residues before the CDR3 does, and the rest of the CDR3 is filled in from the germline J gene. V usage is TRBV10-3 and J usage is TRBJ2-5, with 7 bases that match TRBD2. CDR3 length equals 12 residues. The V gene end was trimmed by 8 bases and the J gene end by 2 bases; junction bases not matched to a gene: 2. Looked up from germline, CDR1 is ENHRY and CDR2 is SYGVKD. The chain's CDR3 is CAIGGGQETQYF. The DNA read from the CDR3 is TGTGCCATCGGGGGGGGGCAAGAGACC.

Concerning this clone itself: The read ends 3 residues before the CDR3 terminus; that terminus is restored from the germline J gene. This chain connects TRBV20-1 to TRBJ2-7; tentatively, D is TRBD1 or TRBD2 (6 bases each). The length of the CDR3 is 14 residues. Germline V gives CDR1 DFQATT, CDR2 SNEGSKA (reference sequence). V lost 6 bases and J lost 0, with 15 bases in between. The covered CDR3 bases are TGCAGTGCGCGGCTAGGAGGGGGCTCCTACGAG. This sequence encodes CSARLGGGSYE. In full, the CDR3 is CSARLGGGSYEQYF.

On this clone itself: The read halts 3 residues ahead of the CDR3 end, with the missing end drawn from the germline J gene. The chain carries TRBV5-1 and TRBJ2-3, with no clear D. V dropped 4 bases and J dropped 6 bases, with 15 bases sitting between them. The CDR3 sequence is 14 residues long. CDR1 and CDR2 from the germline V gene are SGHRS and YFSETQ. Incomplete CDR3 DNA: TGCGCCAGCAGCCCCGAGTCTACCCGGGATACG. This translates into CASSPESTRDT. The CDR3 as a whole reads CASSPESTRDTQYF.

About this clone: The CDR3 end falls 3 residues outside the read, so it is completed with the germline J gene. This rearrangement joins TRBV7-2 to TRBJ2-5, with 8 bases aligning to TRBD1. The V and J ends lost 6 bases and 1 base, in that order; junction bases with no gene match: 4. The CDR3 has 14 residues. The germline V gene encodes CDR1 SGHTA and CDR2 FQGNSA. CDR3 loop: CASSRTGPQETQYF. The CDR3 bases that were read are TGTGCCAGCAGTCGGACAGGGCCCCAAGAGACC.

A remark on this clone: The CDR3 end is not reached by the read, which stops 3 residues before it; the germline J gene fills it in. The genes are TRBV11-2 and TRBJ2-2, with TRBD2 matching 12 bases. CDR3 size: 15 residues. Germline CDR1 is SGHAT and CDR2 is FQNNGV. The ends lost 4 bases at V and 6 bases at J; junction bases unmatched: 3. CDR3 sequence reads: CASSWGTSGSGELFF. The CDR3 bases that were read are TGTGCCAGCAGCTGGGGGACTAGCGGGTCCGGGGAG.

CDR3 DNA, as far as it was read: TGCGCCAGCAGCTCTTTAGCGAATACGAACACCGGGGAG. This gives the protein CASSSLANTNTGE. From start to end, the CDR3 is CASSSLANTNTGELFF. This chain joins TRBV5-1 and TRBJ2-2; possibly TRBD2 for D (5 bases). The CDR3 extends 3 residues past the end of the read, so its final part is completed from the germline J gene. The CDR3 extends over 16 amino acids. Looked up from germline, CDR1 is SGHRS and CDR2 is YFSETQ. V lost 3 bases, J lost 0 bases, and 12 bases lay in between.

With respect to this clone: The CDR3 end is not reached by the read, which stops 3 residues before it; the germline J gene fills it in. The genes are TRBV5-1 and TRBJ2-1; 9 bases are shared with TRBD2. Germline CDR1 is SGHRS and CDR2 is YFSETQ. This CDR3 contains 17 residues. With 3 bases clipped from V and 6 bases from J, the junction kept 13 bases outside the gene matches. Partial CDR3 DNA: TGCGCCAGCAGCTGGCCCGGTGGCGGGAGGGCCCGCAATGAG. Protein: CASSWPGGGRARNE. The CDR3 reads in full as CASSWPGGGRARNEQFF.

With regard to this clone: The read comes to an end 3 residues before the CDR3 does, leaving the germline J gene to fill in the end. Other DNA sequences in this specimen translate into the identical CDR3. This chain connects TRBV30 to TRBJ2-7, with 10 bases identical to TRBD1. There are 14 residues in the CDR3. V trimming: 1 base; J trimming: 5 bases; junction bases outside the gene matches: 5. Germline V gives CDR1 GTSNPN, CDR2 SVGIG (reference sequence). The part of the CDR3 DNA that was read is TGTGCCTGGAGTGGGGGACAGGGGTACCACGAG. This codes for CAWSGGQGYHE. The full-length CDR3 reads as CAWSGGQGYHEQYF.

CDR3 loop: CASSKIAGITGELFF. The CDR3 DNA, read in part, is TGTGCCAGCTCTAAGATAGCGGGAATTACCGGGGAG. The rearrangement links TRBV18 to TRBJ2-2; 8 bases line up with TRBD2. The read stops 3 residues short of the end of the CDR3; the missing end is completed from the germline J gene. Per germline, CDR1 KGHSH and CDR2 LQKENI. Trimming removed 6 bases from V and 5 bases from J; junction bases left unmatched: 8. The CDR3 runs 15 residues.

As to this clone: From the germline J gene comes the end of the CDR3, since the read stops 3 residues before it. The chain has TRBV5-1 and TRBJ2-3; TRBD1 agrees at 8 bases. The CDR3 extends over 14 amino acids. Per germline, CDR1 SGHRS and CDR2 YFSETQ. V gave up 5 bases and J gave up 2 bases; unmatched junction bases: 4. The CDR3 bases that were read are TGCGCCAGCAGTCCGGGACAGGACACAGATACG. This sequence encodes CASSPGQDTDT. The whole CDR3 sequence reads CASSPGQDTDTQYF.

The DNA read from the CDR3 is TGTGCCAGCAGTGACACCGGGACAGGGTGGGAGACC. This gives the protein CASSDTGTGWET. The CDR3 as a whole reads CASSDTGTGWETQYF. The rearrangement joins TRBV6-2 or TRBV6-3 to TRBJ2-5; 9 positions match TRBD1. Sequencing ends 3 residues short of the CDR3 end; the germline J gene provides the rest. The CDR3 covers 15 residues. With V trimmed by 5 bases and J by 5 bases, 9 bases remained unmatched. Germline V gene data show CDR1 as MNHEY and CDR2 as SVGEGT.

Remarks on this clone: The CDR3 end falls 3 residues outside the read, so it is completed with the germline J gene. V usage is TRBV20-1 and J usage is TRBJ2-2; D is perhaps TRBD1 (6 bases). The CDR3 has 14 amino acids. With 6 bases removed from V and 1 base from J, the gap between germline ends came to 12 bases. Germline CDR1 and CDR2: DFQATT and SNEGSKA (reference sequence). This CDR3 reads CSAQRGKNTGELFF. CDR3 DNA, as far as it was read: TGCAGTGCACAAAGGGGGAAGAACACCGGGGAG.